A selection of T cell receptor beta chains follows, all from one sample in a study of cytomegalovirus exposure and HLA in healthy donors. TCRdb's table, derived via immunoSEQ multiplex PCR, lists solely in-frame clones and lacks some. The profile covers around 150,000 clones, with roughly 85% appearing a single time and more than 2% taken by the ten largest. Sequenced: PBMCs. Every receptor here comes from a man between 18 and 35 years old in good health and CMV-seropositive. The CDR3 runs from the conserved cysteine through the conserved F or W. A D gene is named only where the DNA matches it firmly. Size is omitted from some rows. Given values are once, few, many or a class for expanded clones.

v_call: TRBV5-4
d_call: TRBD1
j_call: TRBJ2-1
clone_size: -
cdr3_nt: TGTGCCAGCAGCTACAGGGGTGGTGAGCAGTTCTTC
cdr3_aa: CASSYRGGEQFF

v_call: TRBV2
d_call: TRBD1
j_call: TRBJ1-1
clone_size: -
cdr3_nt: TGTGCCAGCCCTCGGGACAGGGAGGACACTGAAGCTTTCTTT
cdr3_aa: CASPRDREDTEAFF

v_call: TRBV6-6
d_call: TRBD1
j_call: TRBJ1-2
clone_size: -
cdr3_nt: TGTGCCAGCAGTTACTCGACCAGGGGGAACTATGGCTACACCTTC
cdr3_aa: CASSYSTRGNYGYTF

v_call: TRBV27
d_call: TRBD1
j_call: TRBJ2-7
clone_size: few
cdr3_nt: TGTGCCAGCGGCCCCAGGGGGCTCTCCTACGAGCAGTACTTC
cdr3_aa: CASGPRGLSYEQYF

v_call: TRBV7-9
d_call: -
j_call: TRBJ1-5
clone_size: -
cdr3_nt: TGTGCCAGCAGCCAGGGCAATCAGCCCCAGCATTTT
cdr3_aa: CASSQGNQPQHF

v_call: TRBV14
d_call: -
j_call: TRBJ2-1
clone_size: -
cdr3_nt: TGTGCCAGCAGCCAAGACAAATTCGGACTGGACTTGGATGAGCAGTTCTTC
cdr3_aa: CASSQDKFGLDLDEQFF

v_call: TRBV19
d_call: -
j_call: TRBJ1-3
clone_size: once
cdr3_nt: TGTGCCAGTAGTCCAGGGGATCCTGGAAACACCATATATTTT
cdr3_aa: CASSPGDPGNTIYF

v_call: TRBV11-3
d_call: -
j_call: TRBJ1-6
clone_size: -
cdr3_nt: TGTGCCAGCAGCTTAGCATCGGATAATTCACCCCTCCACTTT
cdr3_aa: CASSLASDNSPLHF

v_call: TRBV19
d_call: -
j_call: TRBJ1-1
clone_size: -
cdr3_nt: TGTGCCAGTAGTCTGACAGTGAACACTGAAGCTTTCTTT
cdr3_aa: CASSLTVNTEAFF

v_call: TRBV11-1
d_call: -
j_call: TRBJ2-7
clone_size: -
cdr3_nt: TGTGCCAGCAGCTCCCCTACGGGGGAGCAGTACTTC
cdr3_aa: CASSSPTGEQYF

v_call: TRBV5-4
d_call: -
j_call: TRBJ1-1
clone_size: few
cdr3_nt: TGTGCCAGCAGCCGAACAGTGAACACTGAAGCTTTCTTT
cdr3_aa: CASSRTVNTEAFF

v_call: TRBV6-1
d_call: -
j_call: TRBJ1-2
clone_size: few
cdr3_nt: TGTGCCAGCAGTGAAAGAGGGCGTGAAGGCTACACCTTC
cdr3_aa: CASSERGREGYTF

v_call: TRBV18
d_call: -
j_call: TRBJ1-5
clone_size: once
cdr3_nt: TGTGCCAGCTCACCTGCGATTGAGCAGCCCCAGCATTTT
cdr3_aa: CASSPAIEQPQHF

v_call: TRBV4-3
d_call: TRBD2
j_call: TRBJ2-3
clone_size: -
cdr3_nt: TGCGCCAGCAGCCAAGATAGCCCCGGACTAGCGGGGACGCATACGCAGTATTTT
cdr3_aa: CASSQDSPGLAGTHTQYF

v_call: TRBV27
d_call: TRBD1
j_call: TRBJ1-5
clone_size: -
cdr3_nt: TGTGCCAGCAGCAAGTCGAAACAGGGGGCCCCTAATCAGCCCCAGCATTTT
cdr3_aa: CASSKSKQGAPNQPQHF

v_call: TRBV2
d_call: TRBD1
j_call: TRBJ2-7
clone_size: once
cdr3_nt: TGTGCCAGCAGATTAACTGGGACAGGGATTTACGAGCAGTACTTC
cdr3_aa: CASRLTGTGIYEQYF

v_call: TRBV6-1
d_call: -
j_call: TRBJ2-5
clone_size: -
cdr3_nt: TGTGCCAGCACCGCGAGGGGGGGGCGAGAGACCCAGTACTTC
cdr3_aa: CASTARGGRETQYF

v_call: TRBV7-9
d_call: -
j_call: TRBJ2-3
clone_size: -
cdr3_nt: TGTGCCAGCAGCTTAGCGGGACAACCAGCAGATACGCAGTATTTT
cdr3_aa: CASSLAGQPADTQYF

v_call: TRBV7-2
d_call: -
j_call: TRBJ2-3
clone_size: -
cdr3_nt: TGTGCCAGCAGCCGCGACAGTAATACGCAGTATTTT
cdr3_aa: CASSRDSNTQYF

v_call: TRBV7-9
d_call: TRBD1
j_call: TRBJ1-1
clone_size: once
cdr3_nt: TGTGCCAGCAGCTTAGGGACAGGGGGGAACACTGAAGCTTTCTTT
cdr3_aa: CASSLGTGGNTEAFF

v_call: TRBV4-1
d_call: -
j_call: TRBJ2-7
clone_size: -
cdr3_nt: TGCGCCAGCAGCCAAGCTCCGGGACTGGCTTACTACGAGCAGTACTTC
cdr3_aa: CASSQAPGLAYYEQYF

v_call: TRBV7-9
d_call: TRBD1
j_call: TRBJ1-1
clone_size: -
cdr3_nt: TGTGCCAGCAGCTTATCAGGGGGCAAAACTGAAGCTTTCTTT
cdr3_aa: CASSLSGGKTEAFF

v_call: TRBV6-1
d_call: -
j_call: TRBJ1-2
clone_size: -
cdr3_nt: TGTGCCAGCGAGCGGGACGCAGGCTATGGCTACACCTTC
cdr3_aa: CASERDAGYGYTF

v_call: TRBV5-1
d_call: -
j_call: TRBJ2-7
clone_size: -
cdr3_nt: TGCGCCAGCTCTAGGGGGGGGACAACTCCTTACGAGCAGTACTTC
cdr3_aa: CASSRGGTTPYEQYF

v_call: TRBV7-9
d_call: -
j_call: TRBJ1-6
clone_size: -
cdr3_nt: TGTGCCAGCGGTTCGAGCTCCTATAATTCACCCCTCCACTTT
cdr3_aa: CASGSSSYNSPLHF

v_call: TRBV13
d_call: TRBD1
j_call: TRBJ2-7
clone_size: -
cdr3_nt: TGTGCCAGCAGCCCAACAGGGGCCCTCTCCTACGAGCAGTACTTC
cdr3_aa: CASSPTGALSYEQYF

v_call: TRBV7-3
d_call: -
j_call: TRBJ2-3
clone_size: -
cdr3_nt: TGTGCCAGCAGCCTCCAGGGTGGAGATACGCAGTATTTT
cdr3_aa: CASSLQGGDTQYF

v_call: TRBV19
d_call: -
j_call: TRBJ1-2
clone_size: -
cdr3_nt: TGTGCCAGTAGTATCGAGGGAATCCCCTATGGCTACACCTTC
cdr3_aa: CASSIEGIPYGYTF

v_call: TRBV5-1
d_call: -
j_call: TRBJ2-7
clone_size: -
cdr3_nt: TGCGCCAGCAGCTCCAGGGGGGCCTACGAGCAGTACTTC
cdr3_aa: CASSSRGAYEQYF

v_call: TRBV2
d_call: -
j_call: TRBJ1-3
clone_size: -
cdr3_nt: TGTGCCAGCAGTGAGACAGGCGGAAACACCATATATTTT
cdr3_aa: CASSETGGNTIYF

v_call: TRBV6-5
d_call: TRBD2
j_call: TRBJ2-7
clone_size: few
cdr3_nt: TGTGCCAGCAGAAAACCGGGGGGGTACGAGCAGTACTTC
cdr3_aa: CASRKPGGYEQYF

v_call: TRBV5-1
d_call: TRBD1
j_call: TRBJ2-7
clone_size: -
cdr3_nt: TGCGCCAGCAGCCTTGTGGGGGACAGTTCCTACGAGCAGTACTTC
cdr3_aa: CASSLVGDSSYEQYF

v_call: TRBV5-6
d_call: TRBD2
j_call: TRBJ2-5
clone_size: -
cdr3_nt: TGTGCCAGCAGCTTGGCAGGGACCCCTACGGGGGGGCAGTACTTC
cdr3_aa: CASSLAGTPTGGQYF

v_call: TRBV4-1
d_call: TRBD1
j_call: TRBJ2-5
clone_size: -
cdr3_nt: TGCGCCAGCAGCCAAGATGCCCGGGCGACAGGGTTCGGAAAGGAGACCCAGTACTTC
cdr3_aa: CASSQDARATGFGKETQYF

v_call: TRBV6-4
d_call: -
j_call: TRBJ1-1
clone_size: -
cdr3_nt: TGTGCCAGCAGTGAGACAGCTGGGACTGAAGCTTTCTTT
cdr3_aa: CASSETAGTEAFF

v_call: TRBV7-3
d_call: TRBD2
j_call: TRBJ2-1
clone_size: -
cdr3_nt: TGTGCCAGCAGCACTAGCGCATACAATGAGCAGTTCTTC
cdr3_aa: CASSTSAYNEQFF

v_call: TRBV9
d_call: -
j_call: TRBJ2-7
clone_size: few
cdr3_nt: TGTGCCAGCAGCGTAGGGCAGGGAACCTCCTACGAGCAGTACTTC
cdr3_aa: CASSVGQGTSYEQYF

v_call: TRBV4-2
d_call: TRBD1
j_call: TRBJ2-3
clone_size: -
cdr3_nt: TGTGCCAGCAGCCAAGGACAGGGGAAAATCGGCGGGGCAGATACGCAGTATTTT
cdr3_aa: CASSQGQGKIGGADTQYF

v_call: TRBV5-4
d_call: -
j_call: TRBJ2-1
clone_size: -
cdr3_nt: TGTGCCAGCAGCTTTCGACAGAACAATGAGCAGTTCTTC
cdr3_aa: CASSFRQNNEQFF

v_call: TRBV7-6
d_call: -
j_call: TRBJ2-7
clone_size: -
cdr3_nt: TGTGCCAGCAGCCCTAAAGACAGTTACGAGCAGTACTTC
cdr3_aa: CASSPKDSYEQYF

v_call: TRBV5-1
d_call: -
j_call: TRBJ2-5
clone_size: -
cdr3_nt: TGCGCCAGCAGCTTAAGCGAGCAGGGCCAGTACTTC
cdr3_aa: CASSLSEQGQYF

v_call: TRBV10-3
d_call: -
j_call: TRBJ1-2
clone_size: -
cdr3_nt: TGTGCCATCAGCGAGCAGGGGTATGGCTACACCTTC
cdr3_aa: CAISEQGYGYTF

v_call: TRBV2
d_call: -
j_call: TRBJ1-2
clone_size: -
cdr3_nt: TGTGCCAGCAGCGGGGGGGTGGGCTATGGCTACACCTTC
cdr3_aa: CASSGGVGYGYTF

v_call: TRBV5-1
d_call: -
j_call: TRBJ1-1
clone_size: -
cdr3_nt: TGCGCCAGCAGCTTTGGCAGGGAGAACACTGAAGCTTTCTTT
cdr3_aa: CASSFGRENTEAFF

v_call: TRBV2
d_call: -
j_call: TRBJ1-1
clone_size: -
cdr3_nt: TGTGCCAGCAGTGAAGGTAACTACAGGGTAACTGAAGCTTTCTTT
cdr3_aa: CASSEGNYRVTEAFF

v_call: TRBV27
d_call: -
j_call: TRBJ2-2
clone_size: -
cdr3_nt: TGTGCCAGCAGTCCCTACACCGGGGAGCTGTTTTTT
cdr3_aa: CASSPYTGELFF

v_call: TRBV7-2
d_call: -
j_call: TRBJ2-3
clone_size: -
cdr3_nt: TGTGCCAGCAGACACAGGGCCACACCTGTCGGAGATACGCAGTATTTT
cdr3_aa: CASRHRATPVGDTQYF

v_call: TRBV19
d_call: -
j_call: TRBJ2-3
clone_size: -
cdr3_nt: TGTGCCAGTAGTCTGACTAGCACAGATACGCAGTATTTT
cdr3_aa: CASSLTSTDTQYF

v_call: TRBV5-8
d_call: TRBD1
j_call: TRBJ1-2
clone_size: -
cdr3_nt: TGTGCCAGCAGCATCCGGGACAGAACTAACTATGGCTACACCTTC
cdr3_aa: CASSIRDRTNYGYTF

v_call: TRBV4-2
d_call: TRBD2
j_call: TRBJ2-7
clone_size: -
cdr3_nt: TGTGCCAGCAGCCAGGGACTAGCTTACGAGCAGTACTTC
cdr3_aa: CASSQGLAYEQYF

v_call: TRBV7-8
d_call: TRBD1
j_call: TRBJ2-3
clone_size: -
cdr3_nt: TGTGCCAGCAGCTCCGGGCCCGGGACAGGGGGGCTAGATACGCAGTATTTT
cdr3_aa: CASSSGPGTGGLDTQYF

v_call: TRBV5-1
d_call: -
j_call: TRBJ1-2
clone_size: -
cdr3_nt: TGCGCCAGCAGCTACGAGAGACCGGAGTATGGCTACACCTTC
cdr3_aa: CASSYERPEYGYTF

v_call: TRBV28
d_call: -
j_call: TRBJ2-5
clone_size: -
cdr3_nt: TGTGCCAGCAGTTTATTTCAACTAGAGGAGACCCAGTACTTC
cdr3_aa: CASSLFQLEETQYF

v_call: TRBV2
d_call: -
j_call: TRBJ1-1
clone_size: -
cdr3_nt: TGTGCCAGCTCCGTCAGGGAAACTGAAGCTTTCTTT
cdr3_aa: CASSVRETEAFF

v_call: TRBV30
d_call: -
j_call: TRBJ2-1
clone_size: -
cdr3_nt: TGTGCCTGGAGTGCGCGGGAAGTACAGTTCTTC
cdr3_aa: CAWSAREVQFF

v_call: TRBV11-1
d_call: -
j_call: TRBJ2-5
clone_size: -
cdr3_nt: TGTGCCAGTCGCAAGACTCTGTCAGAGACCCAGTACTTC
cdr3_aa: CASRKTLSETQYF